The present TCR beta chain was sequenced within a study of human T cells and chemical hapten exposure. Time point here: patch test 2, 6 weeks after DPC sensitization. Treatment reported: therapeutic diphenylcyclopropenone sensitization with weekly scalp DPC. People who gave samples had alopecia, were 18 to 70 years old, and were suitable for DPC. This clonotype was picked up a small number of times. Its cognate antigen is unknown. General study points: No change in TCRs above 1 in 1000 frequency was produced by DPC sensitization.

The library tagged individual cDNA molecules with unique molecular identifiers. Each CDR3 protein gets one entry after TCRdb re-called the RACE reads with MiXCR. Among a few hundred thousand distinct CDR3 sequences listed, just under 6.5% were seen once. With V trimmed by 3 bases and J by 2 bases, 5 bases remained unmatched. The V gene's germline CDR1 is LGHNA and CDR2 YSLEER. This CDR3 region has 15 residues. The chain recombines TRBV4-3 with TRBJ2-3, with 7 bases lining up with TRBD2. The sample in question was whole blood, obtained in connection with sensitization to the hapten diphenylcyclopropenone (DPC). This TCR derives from a woman under 30 with alopecia areata. Some clones in this sample may be carry-over from other donors' samples. In DNA, the CDR3 is TGCGCCAGCAGCCAGCGGGGGAAAACCACAGATACGCAGTATTTT. It encodes CASSQRGKTTDTQYF.